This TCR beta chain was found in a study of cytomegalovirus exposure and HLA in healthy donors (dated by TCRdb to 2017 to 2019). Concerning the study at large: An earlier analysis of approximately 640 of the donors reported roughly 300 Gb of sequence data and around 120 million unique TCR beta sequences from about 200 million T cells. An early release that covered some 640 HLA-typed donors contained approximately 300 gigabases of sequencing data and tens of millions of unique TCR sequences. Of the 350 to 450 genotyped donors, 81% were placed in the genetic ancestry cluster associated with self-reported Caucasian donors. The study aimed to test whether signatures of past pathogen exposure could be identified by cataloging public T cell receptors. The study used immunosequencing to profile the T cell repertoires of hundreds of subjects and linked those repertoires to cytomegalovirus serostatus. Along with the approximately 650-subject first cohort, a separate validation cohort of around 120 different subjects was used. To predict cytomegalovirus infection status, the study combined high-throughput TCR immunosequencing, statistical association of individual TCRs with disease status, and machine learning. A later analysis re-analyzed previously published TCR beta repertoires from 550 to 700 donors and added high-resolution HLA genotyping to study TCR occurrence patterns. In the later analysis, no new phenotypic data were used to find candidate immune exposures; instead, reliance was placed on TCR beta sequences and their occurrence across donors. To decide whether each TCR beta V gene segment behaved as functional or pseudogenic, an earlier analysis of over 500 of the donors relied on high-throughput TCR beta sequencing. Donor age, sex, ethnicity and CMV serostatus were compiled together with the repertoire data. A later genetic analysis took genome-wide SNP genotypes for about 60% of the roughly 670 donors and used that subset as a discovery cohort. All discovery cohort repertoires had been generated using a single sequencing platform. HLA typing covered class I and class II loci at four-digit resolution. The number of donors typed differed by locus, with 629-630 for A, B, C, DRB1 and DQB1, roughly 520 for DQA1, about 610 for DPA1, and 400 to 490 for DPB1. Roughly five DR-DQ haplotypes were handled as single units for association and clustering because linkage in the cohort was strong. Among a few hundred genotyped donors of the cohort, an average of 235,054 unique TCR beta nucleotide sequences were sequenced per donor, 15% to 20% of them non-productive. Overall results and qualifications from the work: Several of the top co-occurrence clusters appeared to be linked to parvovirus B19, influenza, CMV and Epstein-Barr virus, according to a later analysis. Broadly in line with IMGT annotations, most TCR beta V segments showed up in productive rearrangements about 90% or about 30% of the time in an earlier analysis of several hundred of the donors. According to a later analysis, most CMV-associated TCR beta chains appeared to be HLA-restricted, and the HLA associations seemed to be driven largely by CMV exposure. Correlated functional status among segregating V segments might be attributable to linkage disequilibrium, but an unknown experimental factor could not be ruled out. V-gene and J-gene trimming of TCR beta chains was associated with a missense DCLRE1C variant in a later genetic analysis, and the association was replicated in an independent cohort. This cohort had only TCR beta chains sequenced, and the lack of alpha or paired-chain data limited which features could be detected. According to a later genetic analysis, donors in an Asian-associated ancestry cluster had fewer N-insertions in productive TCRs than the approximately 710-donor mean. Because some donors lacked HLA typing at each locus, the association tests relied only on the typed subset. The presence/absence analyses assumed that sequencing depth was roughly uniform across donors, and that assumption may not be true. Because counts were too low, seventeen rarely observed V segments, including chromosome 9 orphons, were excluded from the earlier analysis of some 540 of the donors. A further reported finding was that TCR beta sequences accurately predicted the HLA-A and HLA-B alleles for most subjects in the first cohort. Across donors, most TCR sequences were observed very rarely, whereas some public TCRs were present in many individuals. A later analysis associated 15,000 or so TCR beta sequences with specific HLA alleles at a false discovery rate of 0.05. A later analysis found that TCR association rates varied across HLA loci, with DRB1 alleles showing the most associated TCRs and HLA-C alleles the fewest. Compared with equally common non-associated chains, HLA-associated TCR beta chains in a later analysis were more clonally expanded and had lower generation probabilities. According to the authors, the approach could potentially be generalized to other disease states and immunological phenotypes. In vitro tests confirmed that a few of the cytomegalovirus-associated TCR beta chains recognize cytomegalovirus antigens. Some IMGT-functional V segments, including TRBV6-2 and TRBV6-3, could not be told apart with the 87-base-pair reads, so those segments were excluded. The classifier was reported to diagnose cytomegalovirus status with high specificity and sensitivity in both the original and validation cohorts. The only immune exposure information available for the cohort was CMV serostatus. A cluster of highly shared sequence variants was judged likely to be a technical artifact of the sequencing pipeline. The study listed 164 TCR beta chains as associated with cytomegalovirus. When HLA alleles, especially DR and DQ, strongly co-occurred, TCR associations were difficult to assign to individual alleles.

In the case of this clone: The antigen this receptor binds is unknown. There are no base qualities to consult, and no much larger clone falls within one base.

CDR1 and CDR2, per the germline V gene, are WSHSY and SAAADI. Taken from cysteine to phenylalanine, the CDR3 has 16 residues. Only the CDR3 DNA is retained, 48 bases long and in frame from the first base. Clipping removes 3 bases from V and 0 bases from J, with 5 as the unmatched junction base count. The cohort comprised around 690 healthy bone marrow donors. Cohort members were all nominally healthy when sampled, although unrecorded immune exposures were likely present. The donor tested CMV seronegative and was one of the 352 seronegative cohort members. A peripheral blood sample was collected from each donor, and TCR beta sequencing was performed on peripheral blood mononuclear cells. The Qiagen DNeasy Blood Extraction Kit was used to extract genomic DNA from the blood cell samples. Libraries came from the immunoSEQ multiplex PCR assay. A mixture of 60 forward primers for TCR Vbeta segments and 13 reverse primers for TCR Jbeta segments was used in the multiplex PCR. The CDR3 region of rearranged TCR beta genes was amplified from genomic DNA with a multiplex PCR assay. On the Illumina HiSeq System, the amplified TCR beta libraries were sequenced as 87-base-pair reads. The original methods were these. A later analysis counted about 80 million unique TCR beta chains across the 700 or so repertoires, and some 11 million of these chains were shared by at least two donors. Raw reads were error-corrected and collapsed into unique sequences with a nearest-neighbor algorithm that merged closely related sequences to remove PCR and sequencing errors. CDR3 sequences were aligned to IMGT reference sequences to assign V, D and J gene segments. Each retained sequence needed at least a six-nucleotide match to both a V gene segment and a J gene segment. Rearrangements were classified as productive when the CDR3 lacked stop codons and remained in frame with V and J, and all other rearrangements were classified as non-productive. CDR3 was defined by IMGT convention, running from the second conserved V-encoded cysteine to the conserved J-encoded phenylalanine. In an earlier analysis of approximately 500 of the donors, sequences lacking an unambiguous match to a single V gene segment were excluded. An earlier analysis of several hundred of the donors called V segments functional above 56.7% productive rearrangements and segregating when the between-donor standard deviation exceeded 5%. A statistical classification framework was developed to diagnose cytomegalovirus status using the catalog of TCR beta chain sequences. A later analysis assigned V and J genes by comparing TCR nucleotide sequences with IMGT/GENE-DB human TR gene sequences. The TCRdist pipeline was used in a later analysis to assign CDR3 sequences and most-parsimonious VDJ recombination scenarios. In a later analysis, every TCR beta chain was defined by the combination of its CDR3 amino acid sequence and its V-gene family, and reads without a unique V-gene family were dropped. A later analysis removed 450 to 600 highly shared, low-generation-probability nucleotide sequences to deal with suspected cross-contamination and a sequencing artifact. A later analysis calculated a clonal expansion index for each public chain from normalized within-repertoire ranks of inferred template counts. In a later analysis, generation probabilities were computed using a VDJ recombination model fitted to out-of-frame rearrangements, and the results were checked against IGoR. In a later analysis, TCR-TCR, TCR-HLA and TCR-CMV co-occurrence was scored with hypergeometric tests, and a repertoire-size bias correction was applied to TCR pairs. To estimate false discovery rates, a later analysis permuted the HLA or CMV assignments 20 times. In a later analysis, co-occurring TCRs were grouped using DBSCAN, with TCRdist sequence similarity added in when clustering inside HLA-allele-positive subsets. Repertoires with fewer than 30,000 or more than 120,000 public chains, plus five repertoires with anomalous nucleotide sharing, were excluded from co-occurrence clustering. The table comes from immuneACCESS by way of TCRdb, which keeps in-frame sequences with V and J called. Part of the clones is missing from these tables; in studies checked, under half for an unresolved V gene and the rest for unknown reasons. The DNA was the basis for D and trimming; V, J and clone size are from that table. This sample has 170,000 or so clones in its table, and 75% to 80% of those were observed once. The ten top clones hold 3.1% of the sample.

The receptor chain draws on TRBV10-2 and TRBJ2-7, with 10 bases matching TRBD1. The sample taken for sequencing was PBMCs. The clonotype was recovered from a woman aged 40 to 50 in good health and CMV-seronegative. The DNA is TGCGCCAGCAGTGACCCGGGACAGGGGAGCTCCTACGAGCAGTACTTC. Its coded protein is CASSDPGQGSSYEQYF.